This T cell receptor beta chain was sequenced for a study of T cell repertoires in cytomegalovirus infection. Study results and limitations: In two of eight donors, the top clonotype was HLA-C-restricted CMV-specific.

V was shortened by 6 bases and J by 1 base, with 13 bases between the two germline ends. There are 14 residues in the CDR3. Germline assignment: CDR1 SGHVS and CDR2 FNYEAQ. TCRdb redid the calling of the reads with MiXCR, one entry per CDR3 protein. The top ten hold roughly three fifths of the sample, which has 100,000 to 150,000 distinct CDR3 sequences, 32% seen once. This clonotype was detected only a few times. Its antigen is still unknown. The receptor was isolated from a human donor in good health (CMV status not recorded). Some clones in this sample may be carry-over from other donors' samples. This chain uses TRBV7-6 with TRBJ2-7; possibly TRBD1 or TRBD2 for D (5 bases each). The source material was CD8+ T cells from cultured PBMCs, sampled from culture after CMV antigen stimulation. The CDR3 spells CASSPPGRSYEQYF. The CDR3 DNA sequence: TGTGCCAGCAGTCCACCGGGACGGTCCTACGAGCAGTACTTC.